This entry lists 16 T cell receptor beta chains sequenced from one sample in a study of technical replicates of blood from a few donors. Data came from immunoSEQ multiplex PCR; TCRdb stores just in-frame clones and leaves some out. The table records tens of thousands of clones, roughly 90% of them present only once. The material sequenced was PBMCs. The source of these receptors is a human donor in good health. Some clones in this sample may be carry-over from other donors' samples.

The chain uses TRBV11-2 and TRBJ2-7; D call uncertain. Trimming removed 3 bases from V and 2 bases from J, with 11 bases in between. Looked up from germline, CDR1 is SGHAT and CDR2 is FQNNGV. The CDR3 loop spans 14 amino acids. The CDR3, as DNA: TGTGCCAGCAGCTTGTCCGGGTTCCCCTACGAGCAGTACTTC. Its translation: CASSLSGFPYEQYF. Variable domain in full (rest from reference TRBV11-2 and TRBJ2-7): EAGVAQSPRYKIIEKRQSVAFWCNPISGHATLYWYQQILGQGPKLLIQFQNNGVVDDSQLPKDRFSAERLKGVDSTLKIQPAKLEDSAVYLCASSLSGFPYEQYFGPGTRLTVT.

The gene calls are TRBV5-1 and TRBJ2-3, with unresolved D. The CDR3 runs to 15 residues. In germline, CDR1 is SGHRS, CDR2 YFSETQ. Trimming cost V 4 bases and J 4 bases, with 16 bases left between them. CDR3 sequence: CASSPAVGRADTQYF. In DNA form, the CDR3 reads TGCGCCAGCAGCCCGGCTGTGGGTCGGGCAGATACGCAGTATTTT.

The rearrangement joins TRBV30 to TRBJ2-1; 8 positions match TRBD2. Germline loops: CDR1 GTSNPN, CDR2 SVGIG (reference sequence). V lost 5 bases and J lost 0; bases outside the gene matches: 9. The CDR3 sequence is 16 residues long. In DNA form, the CDR3 reads TGTGCCTGGGTCCCCTCCGGGACTAGCTCCTACAATGAGCAGTTCTTC. This codes for CAWVPSGTSSYNEQFF. Drawing the rest from reference TRBV30 and TRBJ2-1, the complete variable domain is SQTIHQWPATLVQPVGSPLSLECTVEGTSNPNLYWYRQAAGRGLQLLFYSVGIGQISSEVPQNLSASRPQDRQFILSSKKLLLSDSGFYLCAWVPSGTSSYNEQFFGPGTRLTVL.

The chain uses TRBV11-2 and TRBJ2-1, with 7 positions matching TRBD2. Trimming took 3 bases from V and 4 from J; bases not matched to a gene: 12. Germline V gene data show CDR1 as SGHAT and CDR2 as FQNNGV. The CDR3 loop spans 17 amino acids. CDR3 loop: CASSLGGAGTRYNEQFF. CDR3 DNA sequence: TGTGCCAGCAGCTTGGGAGGGGCCGGGACTCGATACAATGAGCAGTTCTTC.

This sequence joins TRBV2 and TRBJ1-4; D ambiguous. Germline loops: CDR1 SNHLY, CDR2 FYNNEI. Between the trimmed V and J ends, which lost 7 bases and 1 base, there was a span of 13 bases. CDR3 length: 15 residues. This CDR3 reads CASKIGEGTNEKLFF. CDR3 nucleotide sequence: TGTGCCAGCAAGATTGGGGAGGGAACTAATGAAAAACTGTTTTTT.

The V gene is TRBV6-5, the J gene TRBJ2-7; a weak D match, TRBD1 (6 bases). V was cut by 2 bases and J by 5 bases, with 10 bases left in between. Germline assignment: CDR1 MNHEY and CDR2 SVGAGI. This CDR3 spans 13 amino acids. CDR3 bases: TGTGCCAGCAGTTACAGGGGGTTCCACGAGCAGTACTTC. Protein sequence: CASSYRGFHEQYF.

The CDR3 DNA reads as TGTGCCAGCAGTGACTGGGAGGCCTACGAGCAGTACTTC. As protein: CASSDWEAYEQYF. This rearrangement joins TRBV2 to TRBJ2-7; D possibly corresponds to TRBD2 (6 bases). CDR1 and CDR2 from the germline V gene are SNHLY and FYNNEI. V was clipped by 3 bases and J by 2 bases, with 8 bases between them. CDR3 length: 13 amino acids.

The chain carries TRBV18 and TRBJ1-6; D gene uncertain. In germline, CDR1 is KGHSH, CDR2 LQKENI. The ends were cut back, 5 bases at V and 6 bases at J, with 5 bases in the middle. This CDR3 spans 12 amino acids. CDR3 DNA: TGTGCCAGCTCAGGACTTAATTCACCCCTCCACTTT. Protein product: CASSGLNSPLHF.

This clone was counted between two and nine times. The chain combines TRBV5-4 with TRBJ2-3; TRBD2 is a possible D gene (6 bases). CDR1 SGHNT and CDR2 YYREEE come from the germline V gene (reference sequence). This CDR3 has 17 amino acids. Deletions cut 4 bases from V and 6 bases from J, with 24 bases between. The CDR3 DNA is TGTGCCAGCAGCCACGGGTCGGCTAGCGAGACGGGGGATACGCAGTATTTT. This codes for CASSHGSASETGDTQYF.

The chain carries TRBV7-8 and TRBJ1-4; D unclear. CDR1 is SGHVS and CDR2 is FQNEAQ in the germline V gene. The V end lost 2 bases, the J end lost 4 bases, and 14 bases lay between the germline ends. This CDR3 contains 16 residues. CDR3 coding DNA: TGTGCCAGCAGCTTATTAGGAGGGCCCTATAATGAAAAACTGTTTTTT. As protein: CASSLLGGPYNEKLFF. Looking up the rest from reference TRBV7-8 and TRBJ1-4 gives the full variable domain: GAGVSQSPRYKVAKRGQDVALRCDPISGHVSLFWYQQALGQGPEFLTYFQNEAQLDKSGLPSDRFFAERPEGSVSTLKIQRTQQEDSAVYLCASSLLGGPYNEKLFFGSGTQLSVL.

The chain has TRBV7-2 and TRBJ1-2; D is uncertain. Germline V gene lookup returns CDR1 SGHTA and CDR2 FQGNSA. This CDR3 is 13 amino acids long. Trimming stripped 3 bases from V and 8 bases from J, with 13 bases between. CDR3 coding DNA: TGTGCCAGCAGCTTTGTTGCGGGAAGCGGCTACACCTTC. It is translated as CASSFVAGSGYTF.

The J gene is TRBJ2-7, the V gene TRBV12-5, with D perhaps TRBD2 (6 bases). Trimming removed 0 bases from V and 2 bases from J, with 17 bases in between. From germline, CDR1 is LGHNT and CDR2 FRNRAP. CDR3 size: 17 residues. Here the CDR3 reads CASGLVPPGLDPYEQYF. DNA for the CDR3: TGTGCTAGTGGTTTGGTACCCCCGGGACTTGACCCCTACGAGCAGTACTTC.

The chain is built from TRBV7-6 and TRBJ2-7, with 10 nucleotides matching TRBD1. V lost 6 bases and J lost 6; bases outside the gene matches: 11. Germline CDR1 reads SGHVS; CDR2 reads FNYEAQ. The CDR3 is 15 residues long. The CDR3 nucleotides read TGTGCCAGCAGTCTCAGGTGGACAGGGGGTTGCGAGCAGTACTTC. Protein product: CASSLRWTGGCEQYF.

The chain carries TRBV7-9 and TRBJ2-3, with TRBD2 matching over 7 bases. V was pared by 4 bases and J by 2 bases, with 6 bases of the junction left unmatched. CDR1 is SEHNR, CDR2 FQNEAQ, per germline (reference sequence). The CDR3 consists of 15 residues. The CDR3 is CASSSGTTYTDTQYF. The DNA for the CDR3 is TGTGCCAGCAGCTCCGGGACTACCTACACAGATACGCAGTATTTT.

This rearrangement joins TRBV30 to TRBJ2-1, with TRBD1 identical over 10 bases. Germline-derived CDR1 and CDR2 are GTSNPN and SVGIG (reference sequence). The length of the CDR3 is 13 residues. V dropped 2 bases and J dropped 6; count of bases not matched to a gene: 1. Here the CDR3 reads CAWSRTGGNEQFF. DNA of the CDR3: TGTGCCTGGAGTCGGACAGGGGGCAATGAGCAGTTCTTC.

V gene TRBV5-5 combines with J gene TRBJ1-5; perhaps TRBD1 as D (5 bases). V lost 2 bases to trimming and J lost 2 bases, with 20 bases between them. The CDR3 spans 18 residues. The germline gives CDR1 SGHKS, CDR2 YYEKEE (reference sequence). CDR3 region: CASSFPGRVGGGNQPQHF. CDR3 DNA: TGTGCCAGCAGCTTTCCAGGGCGAGTCGGTGGTGGCAATCAGCCCCAGCATTTT. Drawing the rest from reference TRBV5-5 and TRBJ1-5, the complete variable domain is DAGVTQSPTHLIKTRGQQVTLRCSPISGHKSVSWYQQVLGQGPQFIFQYYEKEERGRGNFPDRFSARQFPNYSSELNVNALLLGDSALYLCASSFPGRVGGGNQPQHFGDGTRLSIL.